These 4 T cell receptor beta chains came from one sample sequenced in a study of cytomegalovirus exposure and HLA in healthy donors. 13 Jbeta primers and 60 Vbeta primers were used for the PCR. Clones were sequenced by immunoSEQ multiplex PCR, and TCRdb holds only the in-frame ones, with some missing. The profile shows 150,000 to 200,000 clones, about 62% of them singletons. What was sequenced was PBMCs. These receptors were taken from a man aged 40-49 years in good health and CMV-seronegative.

The J gene is TRBJ1-3, the V gene TRBV5-1; TRBD1 is a possible D gene (5 bases). CDR3 length equals 17 residues. The germline V gene encodes CDR1 SGHRS and CDR2 YFSETQ. V was trimmed by 0 bases and J by 0 bases, leaving 13 bases between them. CDR3 sequence reads: CASSLGFGGTSGNTIYF. The CDR3 DNA reads TGCGCCAGCAGCTTGGGGTTCGGAGGGACCTCTGGAAACACCATATATTTT.

This chain joins TRBV2 and TRBJ1-1, with D perhaps TRBD1 (6 bases). Trimming took 5 bases from V and 1 from J, leaving 11 bases between them. Germline V gene sequence: CDR1 SNHLY, CDR2 FYNNEI. There are 14 residues in the CDR3. The CDR3 DNA follows: TGTGCCAGCAGTCGCTCGACAGGGAACACTGAAGCTTTCTTT. Translation gives CASSRSTGNTEAFF. The full variable domain, with the rest looked up from reference TRBV2 and TRBJ1-1, is EPEVTQTPSHQVTQMGQEVILRCVPISNHLYFYWYRQILGQKVEFLVSFYNNEISEKSEIFDDQFSVERPDGSNFTLKIRSTKLEDSAMYFCASSRSTGNTEAFFGQGTRLTVV.

The V gene is TRBV5-4, the J gene TRBJ2-3; unclear D gene. The CDR3 sequence is 14 residues long. With 5 bases removed from V and 0 bases from J, the gap between germline ends came to 10 bases. Germline V gives CDR1 SGHNT, CDR2 YYREEE (reference sequence). The CDR3 DNA follows: TGTGCCAGCAGACCGGCCAGGAGCACAGATACGCAGTATTTT. Amino acids: CASRPARSTDTQYF. Supplemented by reference TRBV5-4 and TRBJ2-3, the full variable domain reads ETGVTQSPTHLIKTRGQQVTLRCSSQSGHNTVSWYQQALGQGPQFIFQYYREEENGRGNFPPRFSGLQFPNYSSELNVNALELDDSALYLCASRPARSTDTQYFGPGTRLTVL.

The rearrangement links TRBV27 to TRBJ2-2; possible D gene TRBD1, 6 bases. V was cut by 0 bases and J by 8 bases, with 13 bases left in between. Germline CDR1 is MNHEY and CDR2 is SMNVEV (reference sequence). The CDR3 totals 15 residues. Here the CDR3 reads CASSLSGRGSGELFF. DNA of the CDR3: TGTGCCAGCAGTTTATCTGGCAGGGGATCAGGGGAGCTGTTTTTT.